This TCR beta chain stems from a study of T-cell reconstitution after alpha-beta-depleted transplantation in children. This clonotype was counted a few times. The CDR3 length is 16 residues. CDR1 and CDR2 from the germline V gene are KGHSH and LQKENI. Trimming pared 2 bases from V and 10 bases from J, leaving 21 bases between. Preparation of the TCRbeta library was carried out with unique molecular identifiers. Each CDR3 protein gets one entry after TCRdb re-called the PCR reads with MiXCR. Of just over 350,000 distinct CDR3 sequences listed, 13% are singletons. The source material was PBMCs, sampled from the stem cell graft. The receptor's source is a human donor who donated a stem cell graft to a child with Fanconi anemia. The V and J genes are TRBV18 and TRBJ2-1; perhaps TRBD1 as D (5 bases). The CDR3 sequence: CASSPVNRLSSEEQFF. CDR3 bases: TGTGCCAGCTCACCAGTCAACAGGCTATCGTCGGAGGAGCAGTTCTTC.